Listed here are 29 T cell receptor beta chains from one sample, sequenced in a study of T-cell reconstitution after alpha-beta-depleted transplantation in children. Construction of the TCRbeta library involved unique molecular identifiers. TCRdb re-derived calls from the PCR reads in MiXCR, one entry per CDR3 protein. The repertoire consists of 500,000 to 600,000 distinct CDR3 sequences, with 30% to 35% occurring once and the leading ten covering approximately 2.3%. Material: PBMCs from the stem cell graft donor, obtained from the stem cell graft. The receptors stem from a human donor who donated a stem cell graft to a child with aplastic anemia.

The chain carries TRBV5-1 and TRBJ2-5; 7 bases line up with TRBD2. The V and J ends lost 1 base and 5 bases, in that order; junction bases with no gene match: 8. The CDR3 covers 15 residues. In germline, CDR1 is SGHRS, CDR2 YFSETQ. In DNA form, the CDR3 reads TGCGCCAGCAGCTTGATGGCGGGGGTTCCGGAGACCCAGTACTTC. Its protein product is CASSLMAGVPETQYF.

This clonotype was seen a handful of times. J is TRBJ2-7 and V is TRBV28; D possibly corresponds to TRBD2 (6 bases). The length of the CDR3 is 17 residues. Per germline, CDR1 MDHEN and CDR2 SYDVKM. Trimming took 2 bases from V and 0 from J, leaving 17 bases between them. CDR3 loop: CASSLMPSSGYSYEQYF. CDR3 coding DNA: TGTGCCAGCAGTTTAATGCCGTCCAGCGGGTACTCCTACGAGCAGTACTTC.

The J gene is TRBJ2-1, the V gene TRBV12-3 or TRBV12-4, with D possibly being TRBD2 (6 bases). V was shortened by 2 bases and J by 6 bases, with 8 bases between the two germline ends. The CDR3 loop spans 13 amino acids. CDR3 sequence reads: CASSLSAGNEQFF. As DNA, the CDR3 is TGTGCCAGCAGTTTATCAGCGGGCAATGAGCAGTTCTTC.

In this sample, this clonotype turned up a few times. The chain combines TRBV3-1 with TRBJ2-1, with TRBD2 matching 7 bases. The CDR3 is made up of 15 amino acids. Germline lookup yields CDR1 LGHDT and CDR2 YNNKEL (reference sequence). V shed 2 bases and J 7 bases; nucleotides not matched to a gene: 8. CDR3 sequence reads: CASSQYLGGGNEQFF. The CDR3, as DNA: TGTGCCAGCAGCCAATATTTGGGGGGGGGGAATGAGCAGTTCTTC.

The chain employs TRBV11-2 and TRBJ2-3, with 10 bases that match TRBD2. This CDR3 spans 20 amino acids. Germline V lookup: CDR1 SGHAT, CDR2 FQNNGV. After removal of 4 bases from V and 2 bases from J, the junction contained 18 bases not matched to a gene. The CDR3 region has the DNA TGTGCCAGCAGCTCCAGGGCTAGCGGGAGTGTGTCGTCTTCCACAGATACGCAGTATTTT. This gives the protein CASSSRASGSVSSSTDTQYF. Full variable domain (rest looked up from reference TRBV11-2 and TRBJ2-3): EAGVAQSPRYKIIEKRQSVAFWCNPISGHATLYWYQQILGQGPKLLIQFQNNGVVDDSQLPKDRFSAERLKGVDSTLKIQPAKLEDSAVYLCASSSRASGSVSSSTDTQYFGPGTRLTVL.

This CDR3 is CASSLVGSDFDEKLFF. The CDR3, as DNA: TGTGCCAGCAGCTTAGTAGGGTCAGACTTTGATGAAAAACTGTTTTTT. The chain recombines TRBV7-2 with TRBJ1-4; no clear D. Germline CDR1 reads SGHTA; CDR2 reads FQGNSA. The CDR3 spans 16 residues. Trimming cost V 1 base and J 6 bases, with 15 bases left between them.

This clonotype was detected a few times. The chain employs TRBV5-4 and TRBJ1-1, with 9 bases identical to TRBD1. Trimming at V came to 10 bases and at J to 2 bases, leaving 12 bases not matched to a gene. Germline assignment: CDR1 SGHNT and CDR2 YYREEE (reference sequence). CDR3 length equals 15 residues. CDR3 residues: CAVHLPGQGNTEAFF. DNA for the CDR3: TGTGCCGTACATTTACCGGGACAGGGAAACACTGAAGCTTTCTTT.

The chain joins TRBV7-8 to TRBJ2-7, with TRBD1 as a possible D gene (7 bases). The germline V and J ends were trimmed by 4 bases and 10 bases, with 20 bases remaining between them. CDR1 and CDR2 (germline): SGHVS, FQNEAQ. The CDR3 has 14 amino acids. CDR3 DNA sequence: TGTGCCAGCAGCTCGCGGGACAGCGAGGCTAGACAGTACGTC. It translates to CASSSRDSEARQYV.

This clonotype has only a few counts. J is TRBJ2-1 and V is TRBV20-1, with 12 bases matching TRBD2. Losses at the gene ends were 0 bases for V and 6 bases for J; bases not matched to a gene: 3. The CDR3 sequence is 15 residues long. Looked up from germline, CDR1 is DFQATT and CDR2 is SNEGSKA (reference sequence). The CDR3 DNA reads as TGCAGTGCTAGAGATGGACTAGCGGGAAGCAATGAGCAGTTCTTC. It yields the protein CSARDGLAGSNEQFF.

This clonotype was counted only a few times. This chain links TRBV9 with TRBJ2-3; D possibly matches TRBD1 or TRBD2 (5 bases each). The CDR3 covers 16 residues. Trimming pared 0 bases from V and 0 bases from J, leaving 11 bases between. Germline lookup yields CDR1 SGDLS and CDR2 YYNGEE. CDR3 sequence (DNA): TGTGCCAGCAGCGTAGAGGGGAGAACTAGCACAGATACGCAGTATTTT. It yields the protein CASSVEGRTSTDTQYF.

This clonotype was recorded a few times. The V call is TRBV6-5, the J call TRBJ1-2, with a weak D call TRBD1 (6 bases). V was clipped by 0 bases and J by 7 bases, with 9 bases between them. CDR3 length: 13 amino acids. Germline assignment: CDR1 MNHEY and CDR2 SVGAGI. The CDR3 nucleotides are TGTGCCAGCAGTTACTCGGCCAGGGGTGGCTACACCTTC. Protein: CASSYSARGGYTF.

The CDR3 loop is CSARGYRGSGELFF. The CDR3 coding sequence is TGCAGTGCTAGAGGCTACAGGGGCAGCGGGGAGCTGTTTTTT. The chain has TRBV20-1 and TRBJ2-2; 7 positions match TRBD1. Germline V gene lookup returns CDR1 DFQATT and CDR2 SNEGSKA (reference sequence). After removal of 1 base from V and 7 bases from J, the junction contained 6 bases not matched to a gene. This CDR3 has 14 amino acids.

The rearrangement links TRBV5-1 to TRBJ2-3, with TRBD2 as a possible D gene (6 bases). Germline V gene lookup returns CDR1 SGHRS and CDR2 YFSETQ. V was cut by 7 bases and J by 5 bases, with 14 bases left in between. The CDR3 runs 13 residues. The CDR3 sequence: CASGLEGRDTQYF. CDR3 DNA: TGCGCCAGCGGACTGGAGGGTCGAGATACGCAGTATTTT. The whole variable domain, filled in from reference TRBV5-1 and TRBJ2-3, reads KAGVTQTPRYLIKTRGQQVTLSCSPISGHRSVSWYQQTPGQGLQFLFEYFSETQRNKGNFPGRFSGRQFSNSRSEMNVSTLELGDSALYLCASGLEGRDTQYFGPGTRLTVL.

V and J are TRBV20-1 and TRBJ1-1; TRBD1 matches at 7 bases. V lost 4 bases and J lost 1; bases outside the gene matches: 3. The CDR3 is made up of 13 amino acids. Germline lookup yields CDR1 DFQATT and CDR2 SNEGSKA (reference sequence). CDR3 sequence reads: CSATRTGNTEAFF. The CDR3, as DNA: TGCAGTGCTACCAGGACAGGGAACACTGAAGCTTTCTTT.

The rearrangement uses TRBV6-1 and TRBJ2-1; 12 bases are a match to TRBD2. The CDR3 covers 14 residues. Losses at the gene ends were 8 bases for V and 8 bases for J; bases not matched to a gene: 7. Germline CDR1 and CDR2: MNHNS and SASEGT. CDR3 amino acids: CASGGLAGVDEQFF. CDR3 nucleotide sequence: TGTGCCAGCGGGGGACTAGCGGGTGTCGATGAGCAGTTCTTC.

This chain links TRBV6-1 with TRBJ2-1; no clear D. The CDR3 loop spans 14 amino acids. In germline, CDR1 is MNHNS, CDR2 SASEGT. Deletions cut 2 bases from V and 8 bases from J, with 13 bases between. CDR3 sequence reads: CASSEQQALDEQFF. In DNA form, the CDR3 reads TGTGCCAGCAGTGAACAGCAGGCATTGGATGAGCAGTTCTTC.

The V call is TRBV7-8, the J call TRBJ2-3; D unresolved. Trimming stripped 1 base from V and 5 bases from J, with 10 bases between. Germline-derived CDR1 and CDR2 are SGHVS and FQNEAQ. This CDR3 is 14 amino acids long. DNA of the CDR3: TGTGCCAGCAGCTTAGTGTCAGAACAAGATACGCAGTATTTT. The encoded protein is CASSLVSEQDTQYF.

This clonotype has only a few counts. The rearrangement joins TRBV6-2 or TRBV6-3 to TRBJ1-4; perhaps TRBD1 as D (5 bases). This CDR3 is built from 15 residues. CDR1 and CDR2 from the germline V gene are MNHEY and SVGEGT. V dropped 8 bases and J dropped 2 bases, with 15 bases sitting between them. The CDR3 sequence is CASAKSGTTNEKLFF. The DNA for the CDR3 is TGTGCCAGCGCCAAATCCGGGACGACTAATGAAAAACTGTTTTTT.

The gene calls are TRBV7-2 and TRBJ2-7; D tentatively fits TRBD1 or TRBD2 (7 bases each). Germline CDR1 SGHTA, CDR2 FQGNSA. The ends were cut back, 5 bases at V and 5 bases at J, with 16 bases in the middle. The CDR3 consists of 14 residues. The CDR3 nucleotides are TGTGCCAGCAGCCATTGGGAGGGGGCGGACGAGCAGTACTTC. It translates to CASSHWEGADEQYF.

V is TRBV19 and J is TRBJ1-2; D is undetermined. The CDR3 runs 15 residues. Per germline, CDR1 LNHDA and CDR2 SQIVND (reference sequence). V was trimmed by 10 bases and J by 3 bases, leaving 21 bases between them. The CDR3 spells CATSLKRAGDYGYTF. The CDR3, as DNA: TGTGCCACCAGCCTTAAGCGGGCAGGAGACTATGGCTACACCTTC.

The chain links TRBV29-1 to TRBJ1-4; no definite D call. Between the trimmed V and J ends, which lost 6 bases and 11 bases, there was a span of 16 bases. This CDR3 has 12 residues. Germline values: CDR1 SQVTM, CDR2 ANQGSEA. Written as DNA, the CDR3 is TGCAGCGTCCAAGGGTCGGCACCGAAACTGTTTTTT. This codes for CSVQGSAPKLFF.

A few counts support this clonotype. The chain recombines TRBV20-1 with TRBJ2-7, with 9 bases fitting TRBD1. V lost 5 bases, J lost 2 bases, and 4 bases stayed unmatched. Germline V CDR1 and CDR2: DFQATT, SNEGSKA (reference sequence). This CDR3 spans 13 amino acids. CDR3: CSAPRQGAYEQYF. The CDR3 bases are TGCAGTGCTCCCCGACAGGGGGCCTACGAGCAGTACTTC.

The CDR3 loop reads CASSPDSAMNTEAFF. The CDR3 coding sequence is TGCGCCAGCAGCCCGGACAGCGCAATGAACACTGAAGCTTTCTTT. V is TRBV5-1 and J is TRBJ1-1, with D possibly being TRBD1 (6 bases). This CDR3 has 15 residues. V lost 4 bases to trimming and J lost 0 bases, with 13 bases between them. CDR1 is SGHRS and CDR2 is YFSETQ in the germline V gene.

This clonotype came up a few times. In nucleotides, the CDR3 is TGCAGTGCTCGAACCGGGACAGGAGAAAATCAGCCCCAGCATTTT. Its protein is CSARTGTGENQPQHF. The chain joins TRBV20-1 to TRBJ1-5; 8 bases are shared with TRBD1. Germline V gene lookup returns CDR1 DFQATT and CDR2 SNEGSKA (reference sequence). The CDR3 runs to 15 residues. V was pared by 5 bases and J by 4 bases, with 10 bases of the junction left unmatched.

This chain links TRBV20-1 with TRBJ1-6; D might be TRBD1 (6 bases). The CDR3 has 13 residues. The V end was cut by 3 bases, the J end by 11 bases, with 14 bases between. The germline V gene has CDR1 DFQATT and CDR2 SNEGSKA (reference sequence). CDR3 nucleotide sequence: TGCAGTGCTAGCCCGGGTCAGGGGACACCCCTCCACTTT. Its protein is CSASPGQGTPLHF.

This sequence joins TRBV6-2 or TRBV6-3 and TRBJ1-5, with D possibly TRBD1 on 6 matching bases. Deletions cut 2 bases from V and 7 bases from J, with 15 bases between. Germline values: CDR1 MNHEY, CDR2 SVGEGT. The CDR3 spans 15 residues. The CDR3 spells CASSYPQGEGQPQHF. CDR3 sequence (DNA): TGTGCCAGCAGTTACCCACAGGGAGAAGGACAGCCCCAGCATTTT.

J is TRBJ2-1 and V is TRBV6-5; the match to TRBD2 covers 13 bases. Germline CDR1 is MNHEY and CDR2 is SVGAGI. V shed 4 bases, J shed 10 bases, and the junction held 7 bases outside the gene matches. The CDR3 sequence is 15 residues long. The CDR3, as DNA: TGTGCCAGCAGTTTCCCGACTAGCGGGAGGCCCGAGCAGTTCTTC. It codes for CASSFPTSGRPEQFF.

This clonotype occurred a few times. The chain uses TRBV12-5 and TRBJ2-6; 8 nucleotides line up with TRBD1. This CDR3 is built from 20 residues. The germline V gene encodes CDR1 LGHNT and CDR2 FRNRAP. The V and J ends lost 0 bases and 0 bases, in that order; junction bases with no gene match: 10. The CDR3 sequence is CASGLVPGQGGFSGANVLTF. Here the CDR3 DNA reads TGTGCTAGTGGTTTGGTCCCCGGACAGGGTGGTTTCTCTGGGGCCAACGTCCTGACTTTC.

This clonotype was detected only a few times. The V call is TRBV18, the J call TRBJ1-1; D ambiguous. V dropped 5 bases and J dropped 5 bases, with 15 bases sitting between them. The CDR3 is made up of 14 amino acids. CDR1 is KGHSH and CDR2 is LQKENI in the germline V gene. CDR3 nucleotide sequence: TGTGCCAGCTCAGCGTCTGGGAGTAGTACTGAAGCTTTCTTT. Amino acids: CASSASGSSTEAFF.